Below, 22 T cell receptor beta chains from the same sample are listed, as sequenced in a study of blood T cells in healthy people across ages. Sample-barcoded 5' priming and a J-beta primer mix drove a second PCR of about 6 to 11 cycles. TCRdb re-analysed the 5' RACE reads in MiXCR, keeping a single row per CDR3 protein. The sample carries fewer than 2,000,000 distinct CDR3 sequences, around 40% recorded once. Source material: blood. The receptor set was obtained from a human donor in good health.

This clonotype has a count of ten or more. The V gene is TRBV29-1, the J gene TRBJ2-7; TRBD1 agrees at 7 bases. V trimming: 6 bases; J trimming: 9 bases; junction bases outside the gene matches: 8. The CDR3 length is 11 residues. The germline V gene has CDR1 SQVTM and CDR2 ANQGSEA. CDR3 nucleotides: TGCAGCGTCCTAATACAGGGGAGGCAGTACTTC. Translation: CSVLIQGRQYF.

This clonotype occurred once. V usage is TRBV12-3 or TRBV12-4 and J usage is TRBJ2-3; 7 nucleotides agree with TRBD2. Trimming removed 3 bases from V and 6 bases from J; junction bases left unmatched: 9. This CDR3 contains 15 residues. CDR3 region: CASSFLADALDTQYF. The CDR3 coding sequence is TGTGCCAGCAGTTTTCTAGCGGATGCGTTGGATACGCAGTATTTT.

The sample holds a few counts of this clonotype. DNA for the CDR3: TGTGCCAGCAGCTTATCAACCGGGGCACCTAGCGTCCAGCATTTT. This translates into CASSLSTGAPSVQHF. The chain joins TRBV7-2 to TRBJ1-5, with a possible D match to TRBD1 (5 bases). CDR3 length: 15 amino acids. Germline V gene lookup returns CDR1 SGHTA and CDR2 FQGNSA. V was clipped by 2 bases and J by 12 bases, with 20 bases between them.

The V call is TRBV9, the J call TRBJ2-3; D remains unclear. The V gene lost 0 bases and the J gene lost 5 bases, with 4 bases spanning the gap. Germline CDR1 is SGDLS and CDR2 is YYNGEE. The CDR3 covers 12 residues. CDR3 DNA: TGTGCCAGCAGCGTAGAACAAGATACGCAGTATTTT. Translated, it gives CASSVEQDTQYF.

The chain couples TRBV5-1 to TRBJ2-7, with D possibly being TRBD2 (5 bases). The CDR3 is 15 amino acids. The V and J ends lost 4 bases and 1 base respectively, with 15 bases between them. From germline, CDR1 is SGHRS and CDR2 YFSETQ. CDR3 loop: CASSTSGLRSYEQYF. DNA for the CDR3: TGCGCCAGCAGCACAAGCGGACTGAGATCCTACGAGCAGTACTTC.

The rearrangement links TRBV29-1 to TRBJ2-7; TRBD2 matches 7 bases. CDR1 and CDR2 from the germline V gene are SQVTM and ANQGSEA. Germline trimming cut 4 bases from V and 4 bases from J; bases unmatched to any gene: 13. CDR3 size: 15 residues. The CDR3 coding sequence is TGCAGCGTTGGGTCGTCTGGCGGGGGATGGTACGAGCAGTACTTC. As protein: CSVGSSGGGWYEQYF.

This clonotype was found a few times. The chain is built from TRBV2 and TRBJ2-7; the D is unclear. The CDR3 consists of 15 residues. CDR1 SNHLY and CDR2 FYNNEI come from the germline V gene. Trimming took 6 bases from V and 4 from J, leaving 19 bases between them. CDR3: CASSEVVGQIYEQYF. The CDR3 DNA reads as TGTGCCAGCAGCGAGGTGGTGGGCCAGATATACGAGCAGTACTTC.

This clonotype occurred a few times. V and J are TRBV6-2 or TRBV6-3 and TRBJ2-7; no clear D. Per the germline V gene, CDR1 is MNHEY and CDR2 is SVGEGT. CDR3 size: 12 residues. Trimming took 5 bases from V and 5 from J, leaving 10 bases between them. DNA of the CDR3: TGTGCCAGCAGTCCTCCCAACGACGAGCAGTACTTC. It translates to CASSPPNDEQYF.

This chain uses TRBV4-2 with TRBJ1-4; 10 bases fit TRBD1. Germline loops: CDR1 LGHNA, CDR2 YNFKEQ. The CDR3 is 15 amino acids. V lost 0 bases and J lost 7; bases outside the gene matches: 2. The CDR3 protein is CASSQDGTGVEKLFF. The CDR3 coding sequence is TGTGCCAGCAGCCAAGATGGGACAGGGGTTGAAAAACTGTTTTTT.

This chain connects TRBV12-3 or TRBV12-4 to TRBJ2-1, with 11 bases aligning to TRBD2. Germline trimming cut 3 bases from V and 4 bases from J; bases unmatched to any gene: 8. The CDR3 consists of 17 residues. The CDR3 sequence: CASSFLSLAGAYNEQFF. CDR3 nucleotides: TGTGCCAGCAGTTTCCTCTCACTAGCGGGGGCTTACAATGAGCAGTTCTTC.

This clonotype was seen ten or more times. The gene calls are TRBV7-9 and TRBJ1-1; D unclear. CDR1 and CDR2 (germline): SEHNR, FQNEAQ (reference sequence). The V gene lost 6 bases and the J gene lost 2 bases, with 7 bases spanning the gap. The CDR3 length is 12 residues. The CDR3 here is CASSFPNTEAFF. The CDR3 DNA follows: TGTGCCAGCAGTTTCCCAAACACTGAAGCTTTCTTT.

The chain is built from TRBV29-1 and TRBJ2-6, with 12 bases that match TRBD1. Germline CDR1 reads SQVTM; CDR2 reads ANQGSEA. The CDR3 covers 21 residues. Losses at the gene ends were 3 bases for V and 2 bases for J; bases not matched to a gene: 17. CDR3 in amino acids: CSVDEWASGQGAFPGANVLTF. For the CDR3, the DNA is TGCAGCGTTGATGAGTGGGCGTCGGGACAGGGGGCTTTCCCTGGGGCCAACGTCCTGACTTTC.

This clonotype was counted only a few times. This chain connects TRBV7-2 to TRBJ2-3, with 8 bases lining up with TRBD1. This CDR3 has 15 amino acids. J lost 4 bases, V lost 5 bases, and 8 bases had no gene match. Per germline, CDR1 SGHTA and CDR2 FQGNSA. This CDR3 reads CASSVRQGPPDTQYF. The CDR3 coding sequence is TGTGCCAGCAGCGTTCGACAGGGGCCTCCAGATACGCAGTATTTT.

The chain couples TRBV4-1 to TRBJ2-2; weak D call: TRBD1 (5 bases). V lost 6 bases and J 1 base, leaving 12 bases between the germline ends. This CDR3 is 15 amino acids long. CDR1 and CDR2 (germline): MGHRA, YSYEKL. Here the CDR3 DNA reads TGCGCCAGCAGGATGATCGGACAGAACACCGGGGAGCTGTTTTTT. It encodes CASRMIGQNTGELFF.

The J gene is TRBJ1-4, the V gene TRBV7-6; no reliable D call. The V gene lost 5 bases and the J gene lost 0 bases, with 13 bases spanning the gap. Looked up from germline, CDR1 is SGHVS and CDR2 is FNYEAQ. The CDR3 totals 16 residues. This CDR3 is CASSPFPTATNEKLFF. Written as DNA, the CDR3 is TGTGCCAGCAGCCCCTTCCCCACCGCAACTAATGAAAAACTGTTTTTT.

The chain combines TRBV6-5 with TRBJ2-2; D might be TRBD2 (6 bases). With 5 bases removed from V and 0 bases from J, the gap between germline ends came to 10 bases. The CDR3 has 15 residues. The germline V gene encodes CDR1 MNHEY and CDR2 SVGAGI. The CDR3 here is CASSPGLPNTGELFF. Here the CDR3 DNA reads TGTGCCAGCAGTCCCGGACTACCGAACACCGGGGAGCTGTTTTTT.

This clonotype was detected many times. This rearrangement joins TRBV12-3 or TRBV12-4 to TRBJ1-5, with D uncertain. Trimming removed 0 bases from V and 4 bases from J, with 4 bases in between. The CDR3 runs to 13 residues. In nucleotides, the CDR3 is TGTGCCAGCAGTTTAGCTAGAAATCAGCCCCAGCATTTT. Translation gives CASSLARNQPQHF.

The DNA of the CDR3 is TGTGCCAGCAGTTACCGCTCCGAGGGGGTTAGTGGTAATGAGCAGTTCTTC. It specifies CASSYRSEGVSGNEQFF. The chain links TRBV6-5 to TRBJ2-1, with D possibly matching TRBD1 (6 bases). The CDR3 spans 17 residues. CDR1 and CDR2 from the germline V gene are MNHEY and SVGAGI. V gave up 2 bases and J gave up 7 bases, with 21 bases separating them.

This clonotype was seen repeatedly, ten times or more. V gene TRBV15 combines with J gene TRBJ1-4, with 8 nucleotides matching TRBD1. Trimming cost V 0 bases and J 3 bases; bases outside gene matches: 0. The CDR3 contains 15 residues. Germline lookup yields CDR1 LNHNV and CDR2 YYDKDF (reference sequence). Here the CDR3 DNA reads TGTGCCACCAGCAGAGAGGGACAGGCTAATGAAAAACTGTTTTTT. Protein product: CATSREGQANEKLFF. The full variable domain, with the rest looked up from reference TRBV15 and TRBJ1-4, is DAMVIQNPRYQVTQFGKPVTLSCSQTLNHNVMYWYQQKSSQAPKLLFHYYDKDFNNEADTPDNFQSRRPNTSFCFLDIRSPGLGDTAMYLCATSREGQANEKLFFGSGTQLSVL.

V usage is TRBV4-2 and J usage is TRBJ2-1; TRBD1 matches at 9 bases. Trimming cost V 8 bases and J 6 bases; bases outside gene matches: 11. The CDR3 has 15 residues. CDR1 and CDR2 from the germline V gene are LGHNA and YNFKEQ. The CDR3 is CASGGWTGVSNEQFF. The CDR3 coding sequence is TGTGCCAGCGGTGGGTGGACAGGGGTTTCCAATGAGCAGTTCTTC.

J is TRBJ1-2 and V is TRBV29-1, with D perhaps matching TRBD1 (6 bases). Germline V lookup: CDR1 SQVTM, CDR2 ANQGSEA. The CDR3 contains 12 residues. Trimming took off 4 bases at V and 9 bases at J, with 15 bases between the two ends. CDR3 loop: CSVVTGPQSYTF. In DNA form, the CDR3 reads TGCAGCGTTGTGACAGGCCCCCAGAGCTACACCTTC.

There are a few counts of this clonotype. V gene TRBV19 combines with J gene TRBJ2-3, with D possibly TRBD2 on 6 matching bases. Trimming removed 9 bases at V and 0 bases at J, with 16 bases between. Germline V gene lookup returns CDR1 LNHDA and CDR2 SQIVND (reference sequence). There are 15 residues in the CDR3. CDR3 region: CASAPGDFSTDTQYF. In DNA form, the CDR3 reads TGTGCCAGCGCCCCGGGGGATTTTAGCACAGATACGCAGTATTTT.